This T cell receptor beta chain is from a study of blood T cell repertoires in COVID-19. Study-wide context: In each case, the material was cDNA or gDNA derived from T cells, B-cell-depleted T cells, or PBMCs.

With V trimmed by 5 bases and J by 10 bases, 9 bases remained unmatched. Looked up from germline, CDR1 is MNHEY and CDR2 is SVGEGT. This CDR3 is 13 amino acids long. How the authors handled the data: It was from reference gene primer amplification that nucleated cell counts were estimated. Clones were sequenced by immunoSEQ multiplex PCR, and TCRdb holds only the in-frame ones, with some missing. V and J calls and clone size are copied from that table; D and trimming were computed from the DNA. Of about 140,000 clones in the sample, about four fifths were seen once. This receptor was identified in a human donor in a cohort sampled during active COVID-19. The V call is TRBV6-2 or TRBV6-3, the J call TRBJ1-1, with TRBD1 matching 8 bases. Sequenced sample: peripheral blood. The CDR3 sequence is CASSPRGRVGAFF. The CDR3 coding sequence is TGTGCCAGCAGTCCCAGGGGGCGGGTTGGAGCTTTCTTT.